The rows below give T cell receptor beta chains drawn from one sample of a study of blood T cell repertoires in COVID-19. The protocol was immunoSEQ multiplex PCR, while the TCRdb copy is restricted to in-frame clones and leaves out a portion. The table lists 300,000 to 350,000 clones, just under 90% of them singletons. The sequenced sample was PBMCs or T cells enriched from blood (not recorded which). These receptor sequences come from a woman aged 25 to 45 who had recovered from COVID-19. Both conserved end residues are part of each CDR3. Each record gives: CDR3 length, V gene, J gene, CDR3 protein.

cdr3_length: 16
v_call: TRBV7-9
j_call: TRBJ2-2
cdr3_aa: CASSLVQTANTGELFF

cdr3_length: 18
v_call: TRBV19
j_call: TRBJ1-1
cdr3_aa: CASSISTLTGRLNTEAFF

cdr3_length: 14
v_call: TRBV5-1
j_call: TRBJ2-7
cdr3_aa: CASSLGDSFYEQYF

cdr3_length: 14
v_call: TRBV19
j_call: TRBJ2-1
cdr3_aa: CASTRQGAHNEQFF

cdr3_length: 15
v_call: TRBV6-5
j_call: TRBJ1-5
cdr3_aa: CASSLNRGGDQPQHF

cdr3_length: 15
v_call: TRBV29-1
j_call: TRBJ2-1
cdr3_aa: CSVPPTSGRSGEQFF

cdr3_length: 13
v_call: TRBV6-5
j_call: TRBJ1-2
cdr3_aa: CASSSTGGIGYTF

cdr3_length: 14
v_call: TRBV5-5
j_call: TRBJ2-3
cdr3_aa: CASSFAGTTDTQYF

cdr3_length: 15
v_call: TRBV4-2
j_call: TRBJ1-5
cdr3_aa: CASSHQQGDDQPQHF

cdr3_length: 20
v_call: TRBV9
j_call: TRBJ2-3
cdr3_aa: CASSPFLFLGTGGLTDTQYF

cdr3_length: 14
v_call: TRBV7-6
j_call: TRBJ1-2
cdr3_aa: CASSRVGTSDGYTF

cdr3_length: 16
v_call: TRBV7-2
j_call: TRBJ2-7
cdr3_aa: CASSWSQTGDSYEQYF

cdr3_length: 16
v_call: TRBV11-3
j_call: TRBJ2-2
cdr3_aa: CASSGWGGPQTGELFF

cdr3_length: 12
v_call: TRBV12-3/TRBV12-4
j_call: TRBJ2-5
cdr3_aa: CASSQPRGTQYF

cdr3_length: 17
v_call: TRBV27
j_call: TRBJ2-1
cdr3_aa: CASSWSAGTSGSNEQFF

cdr3_length: 16
v_call: TRBV3-1/TRBV3-2
j_call: TRBJ2-1
cdr3_aa: CASSQVRLAENNEQFF

cdr3_length: 13
v_call: TRBV6-5
j_call: TRBJ1-5
cdr3_aa: CASRGQSNQPQHF

cdr3_length: 15
v_call: TRBV6-5
j_call: TRBJ2-6
cdr3_aa: CASSYDPGGANVLTF

cdr3_length: 14
v_call: TRBV7-9
j_call: TRBJ2-7
cdr3_aa: CASSVLAGSYEQYF

cdr3_length: 15
v_call: TRBV15
j_call: TRBJ1-5
cdr3_aa: CATSRDGGAGQPQHF

cdr3_length: 14
v_call: TRBV7-9
j_call: TRBJ2-5
cdr3_aa: CASKGQGWRETQYF

cdr3_length: 14
v_call: TRBV28
j_call: TRBJ1-4
cdr3_aa: CASSLQGANEKLFF

cdr3_length: 15
v_call: TRBV11-2
j_call: TRBJ1-3
cdr3_aa: CASSFHLGAGNTIYF

cdr3_length: 15
v_call: TRBV20-1
j_call: TRBJ2-7
cdr3_aa: CSASSWTGLTYEQYF

cdr3_length: 16
v_call: TRBV28
j_call: TRBJ1-6
cdr3_aa: CASSLPQGSSDSPLHF

cdr3_length: 14
v_call: TRBV30
j_call: TRBJ2-2
cdr3_aa: CAWGTLALTGELFF

cdr3_length: 15
v_call: TRBV7-9
j_call: TRBJ1-1
cdr3_aa: CASSLGGEVNTEAFF

cdr3_length: 12
v_call: TRBV10-2
j_call: TRBJ2-1
cdr3_aa: CASSETSDEQFF

cdr3_length: 12
v_call: TRBV3-1/TRBV3-2
j_call: TRBJ2-1
cdr3_aa: CASSLAARVRVF

cdr3_length: 21
v_call: TRBV4-1
j_call: TRBJ2-1
cdr3_aa: CASSQGGLGTSGRKAYNEQFF

cdr3_length: 13
v_call: TRBV20-1
j_call: TRBJ1-2
cdr3_aa: CSASTGTDYGYTF

cdr3_length: 16
v_call: TRBV7-9
j_call: TRBJ1-1
cdr3_aa: CASSLAIGQGSTEAFF

cdr3_length: 17
v_call: TRBV18
j_call: TRBJ2-6
cdr3_aa: CASSRGTGFSGANVLTF

cdr3_length: 11
v_call: TRBV29-1
j_call: TRBJ1-1
cdr3_aa: CSVGLNTEAFF

cdr3_length: 17
v_call: TRBV18
j_call: TRBJ2-7
cdr3_aa: CASSPKQGLSGAYEQYF

cdr3_length: 19
v_call: TRBV7-2
j_call: TRBJ1-2
cdr3_aa: CASSLAGLGRIPINYGYTF

cdr3_length: 15
v_call: TRBV24-1
j_call: TRBJ1-1
cdr3_aa: CATISIWVKGAEAFF

cdr3_length: 14
v_call: TRBV5-8
j_call: TRBJ1-2
cdr3_aa: CASSRDRGRGGYTF

cdr3_length: 16
v_call: TRBV18
j_call: TRBJ2-5
cdr3_aa: CASSLTGTGLQETQYF

cdr3_length: 16
v_call: TRBV4-2
j_call: TRBJ2-3
cdr3_aa: CASSQLSQGLTDTQYF

cdr3_length: 14
v_call: TRBV28
j_call: TRBJ1-2
cdr3_aa: CASTSRPGDYGYTF

cdr3_length: 11
v_call: TRBV2
j_call: TRBJ2-5
cdr3_aa: CASSPFEAQYF

cdr3_length: 15
v_call: TRBV18
j_call: TRBJ2-1
cdr3_aa: CASSPGLAGNNEQFF

cdr3_length: 15
v_call: TRBV7-3
j_call: TRBJ2-5
cdr3_aa: CASSLAASGQETQYF

cdr3_length: 17
v_call: TRBV6-1
j_call: TRBJ1-5
cdr3_aa: CASSVPLGQGGNQPQHF

cdr3_length: 14
v_call: TRBV28
j_call: TRBJ1-1
cdr3_aa: CASTQAGTALSAFF

cdr3_length: 15
v_call: TRBV11-1
j_call: TRBJ2-2
cdr3_aa: CASSLGSGNTGELFF

cdr3_length: 14
v_call: TRBV4-1
j_call: TRBJ2-1
cdr3_aa: CASSRGSGYNEQFF

cdr3_length: 16
v_call: TRBV19
j_call: TRBJ1-5
cdr3_aa: CASSRPGGGGNQPQHF

cdr3_length: 16
v_call: TRBV3-1/TRBV3-2
j_call: TRBJ2-1
cdr3_aa: CASSRSGTGGFNEQFF

cdr3_length: 12
v_call: TRBV5-1
j_call: TRBJ1-6
cdr3_aa: CASSYGNSPLHF

cdr3_length: 15
v_call: TRBV3-1/TRBV3-2
j_call: TRBJ1-4
cdr3_aa: CASSQGAGYNEKLFF

cdr3_length: 16
v_call: TRBV5-1
j_call: TRBJ2-1
cdr3_aa: CASSGEAEPSYNEQFF

cdr3_length: 16
v_call: TRBV6-4
j_call: TRBJ1-1
cdr3_aa: CASSARGAPGWTEAFF

cdr3_length: 17
v_call: TRBV19
j_call: TRBJ1-4
cdr3_aa: CASSADRGRATNEKLFF

cdr3_length: 13
v_call: TRBV2
j_call: TRBJ2-3
cdr3_aa: CASKETSTDTQYF

cdr3_length: 13
v_call: TRBV19
j_call: TRBJ2-7
cdr3_aa: CASSSARGGEQYF

cdr3_length: 15
v_call: TRBV19
j_call: TRBJ2-1
cdr3_aa: CASLTTGQPLNEQFF

cdr3_length: 14
v_call: TRBV3-1/TRBV3-2
j_call: TRBJ1-2
cdr3_aa: CASSQDATVYGYTF

cdr3_length: 14
v_call: TRBV6-5
j_call: TRBJ2-2
cdr3_aa: CASTYTGSGGELFF